These 2 T cell receptor beta chains came from one sample sequenced in a study of shared clonotypes between healthy human individuals. Sequenced by immunoSEQ multiplex PCR; TCRdb stores in-frame clones only, minus some. This table holds roughly 720,000 clones, less than 95% found once. Sequenced: memory CD8+ T cells from PBMCs. Subset in this sample: CD45RO+ cells pooled with CCR7-negative TemRA cells. Receptors originate from a young man in good health. Some clones in this sample may be carry-over from other donors' samples.

The V gene is TRBV7-6, the J gene TRBJ2-7; possibly TRBD2 for D (5 bases). Trimming stripped 2 bases from V and 0 bases from J, with 11 bases between. CDR3 length: 15 residues. The germline V gene has CDR1 SGHVS and CDR2 FNYEAQ. Written as DNA, the CDR3 is TGTGCCAGCAGCTTACGAGGGTCCCCCTCCTACGAGCAGTACTTC. It is translated as CASSLRGSPSYEQYF.

The chain is built from TRBV4-3 and TRBJ2-1; 7 bases map to TRBD2. The CDR3 sequence is 18 residues long. Germline trimming cut 0 bases from V and 3 bases from J; bases unmatched to any gene: 11. Germline V gene data show CDR1 as LGHNA and CDR2 as YSLEER. The CDR3 region has the DNA TGCGCCAGCAGCCAAGATCGGGATAGTAGCGGGTACTACAATGAGCAGTTCTTC. Encoded protein: CASSQDRDSSGYYNEQFF.